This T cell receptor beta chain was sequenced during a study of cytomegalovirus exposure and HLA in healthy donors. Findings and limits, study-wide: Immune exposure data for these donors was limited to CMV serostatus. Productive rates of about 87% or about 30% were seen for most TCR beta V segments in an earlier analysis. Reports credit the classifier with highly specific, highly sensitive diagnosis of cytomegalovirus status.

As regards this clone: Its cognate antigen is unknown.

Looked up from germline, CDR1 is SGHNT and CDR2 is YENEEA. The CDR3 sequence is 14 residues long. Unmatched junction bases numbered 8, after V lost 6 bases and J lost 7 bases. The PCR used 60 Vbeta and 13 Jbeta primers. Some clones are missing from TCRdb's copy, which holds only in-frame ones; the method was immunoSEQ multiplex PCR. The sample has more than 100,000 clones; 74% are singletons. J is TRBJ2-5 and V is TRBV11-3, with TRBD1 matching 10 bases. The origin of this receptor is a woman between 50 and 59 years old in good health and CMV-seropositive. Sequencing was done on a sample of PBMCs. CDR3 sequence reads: CASSRTGQGVTQYF. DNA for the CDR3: TGTGCCAGCAGTCGGACCGGACAGGGGGTGACCCAGTACTTC.